This TCR beta chain was profiled in a study of chemoradiotherapy in HPV16-positive cancers. Study observations and caveats: Non-HPV-specific T cells did not expand in tumors during treatment, whereas candidate HPV-specific clones and E7-related motifs did.

CDR3 length: 18 residues. The germline gives CDR1 MNHEY, CDR2 SMNVEV (reference sequence). V trimming: 2 bases; J trimming: 0 bases; junction bases outside the gene matches: 9. Samples were taken several times over chemoradiotherapy. The assay was immunoSEQ multiplex PCR, and TCRdb's table has in-frame clones only and misses some. The sample lists 12,000 or so clones; 77% were seen once. Of note for this clone: Its cognate antigen is unknown.

This chain links TRBV27 with TRBJ2-3; 9 bases fit TRBD1. Sample collection was performed from a patient who underwent chemoradiotherapy. The receptor was derived from a human donor with HPV-associated anogenital cancer. For the CDR3, the DNA is TGTGCCAGCAGTTTACCCACCGGGACAGGGTATAGCACAGATACGCAGTATTTT. This encodes CASSLPTGTGYSTDTQYF.